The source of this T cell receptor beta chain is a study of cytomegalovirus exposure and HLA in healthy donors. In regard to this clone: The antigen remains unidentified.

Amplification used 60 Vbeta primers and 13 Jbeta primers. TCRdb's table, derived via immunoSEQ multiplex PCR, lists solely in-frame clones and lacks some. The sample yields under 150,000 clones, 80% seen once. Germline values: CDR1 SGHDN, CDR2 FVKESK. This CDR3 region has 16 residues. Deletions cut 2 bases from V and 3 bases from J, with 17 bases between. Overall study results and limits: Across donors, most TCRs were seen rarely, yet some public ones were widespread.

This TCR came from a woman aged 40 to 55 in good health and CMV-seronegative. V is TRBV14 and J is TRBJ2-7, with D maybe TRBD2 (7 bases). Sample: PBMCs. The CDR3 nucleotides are TGTGCCAGCAGCCAAAAGGGAGGGGGGCCGCACTACGAGCAGTACTTC. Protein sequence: CASSQKGGGPHYEQYF.